These 7 T cell receptor beta chains came from one sample sequenced in a study of yellow fever vaccine responses in identical twins. MiXCR, applied by TCRdb to the RT-PCR reads, yields one record per CDR3 protein. Among about 5,000 distinct CDR3 sequences, roughly 85% were seen once, and the ten largest hold under 2.5%. The input for sequencing was T cells from blood (PBMCs), unsorted or a sorted subset (not recorded which), taken before or after yellow fever vaccination (not recorded which). These receptor sequences come from a young woman who received the yellow fever vaccine.

V gene TRBV7-9 combines with J gene TRBJ2-1, with D perhaps matching TRBD2 (5 bases). The length of the CDR3 is 16 residues. Trimming stripped 5 bases from V and 0 bases from J, with 14 bases between. Germline values: CDR1 SEHNR, CDR2 FQNEAQ (reference sequence). The CDR3 sequence: CASSPKGLLSYNEQFF. The CDR3 DNA sequence: TGTGCCAGCAGCCCGAAAGGACTCCTCTCCTACAATGAGCAGTTCTTC.

V and J are TRBV20-1 and TRBJ2-1; maybe TRBD2 (5 bases). This CDR3 region has 15 residues. Germline V gene lookup returns CDR1 DFQATT and CDR2 SNEGSKA (reference sequence). V was shortened by 4 bases and J by 2 bases, with 15 bases between the two germline ends. The CDR3 nucleotides read TGCAGTGCTAACGAGGGCGAGGGTACCTACAATGAGCAGTTCTTC. Translation gives CSANEGEGTYNEQFF.

CDR3 sequence: CASSVLRDEQFF. Written as DNA, the CDR3 is TGTGCCAGCAGTGTACTCCGCGATGAGCAGTTCTTC. This chain connects TRBV2 to TRBJ2-1; D is ambiguous. Trimming stripped 4 bases from V and 8 bases from J, with 9 bases between. The CDR3 sequence is 12 residues long. Germline V gene data show CDR1 as SNHLY and CDR2 as FYNNEI.

The V and J genes are TRBV11-1 and TRBJ1-5; no clear D. The CDR3 is made up of 12 amino acids. Trimming removed 2 bases from V and 7 bases from J, with 6 bases in between. In germline, CDR1 is SGHAT, CDR2 FQDESV (reference sequence). For the CDR3, the DNA is TGTGCCAGCAGCTTACCCTTACAGCCCCAGCATTTT. It specifies CASSLPLQPQHF.

This clonotype has just a few counts. V gene TRBV4-1 combines with J gene TRBJ1-1; D may be TRBD1 (5 bases). This CDR3 is built from 13 residues. V was trimmed by 0 bases and J by 7 bases, leaving 9 bases between them. Germline V lookup: CDR1 MGHRA, CDR2 YSYEKL. The CDR3 coding sequence is TGCGCCAGCAGCCAAGACAGGGTGGGTGAAGCTTTCTTT. Translating gives CASSQDRVGEAFF.

V is TRBV10-3 and J is TRBJ2-7; possibly TRBD1 for D (6 bases). The CDR3 contains 15 residues. Trimming stripped 0 bases from V and 2 bases from J, with 11 bases between. Germline V gives CDR1 ENHRY, CDR2 SYGVKD. CDR3 nucleotides: TGTGCCATCAGTGAGTCGAACAGGGTGGCCTACGAGCAGTACTTC. This gives the protein CAISESNRVAYEQYF.

The chain uses TRBV10-1 and TRBJ2-1, with no clear D. The CDR3 extends over 13 amino acids. Trimming took 2 bases from V and 5 from J, leaving 7 bases between them. CDR1 and CDR2 from the germline V gene are WNHNN and SYGVQD (reference sequence). The CDR3 coding sequence is TGCGCCAGCAGTGAGACGGAAGACAATGAGCAGTTCTTC. Translating it yields CASSETEDNEQFF.